The rows below give T cell receptor beta chains drawn from one sample of a study of shared clonotypes between healthy human individuals. TCRdb's copy holds only in-frame clones and misses some; the assay was immunoSEQ multiplex PCR. The repertoire holds about 2,200,000 clones, around 93% seen once, with over 1.5% in the top ten. Sequenced input: naive CD8+ T cells from PBMCs. The receptors were gathered from a man aged 18 to 30 in good health. Some clones in this sample may be carry-over from other donors' samples. Both conserved end residues are part of each CDR3. A D gene is named only where the DNA matches it firmly. Rows may omit the clone size; those that give it use once, few, many or a size class.

d_gene: -
v_gene: TRBV27
abundance: -
j_gene: TRBJ2-1
CDR3aa: CASSLLWGRFEQFF
CDR3nt: TGTGCCAGCAGTTTATTATGGGGGAGGTTTGAGCAGTTCTTC

d_gene: TRBD2
v_gene: TRBV9
abundance: -
j_gene: TRBJ2-1
CDR3aa: CASSPRPAGTYNEQFF
CDR3nt: TGTGCCAGCAGCCCCCGTCCAGCGGGAACCTACAATGAGCAGTTCTTC

d_gene: TRBD2
v_gene: TRBV6-5
abundance: -
j_gene: TRBJ2-5
CDR3aa: CASSYTLAGYGETQYF
CDR3nt: TGTGCCAGCAGTTACACACTAGCGGGGTACGGAGAGACCCAGTACTTC

d_gene: -
v_gene: TRBV28
abundance: -
j_gene: TRBJ1-2
CDR3aa: CASREPTEYYGYTF
CDR3nt: TGTGCCAGCAGGGAACCAACAGAGTACTATGGCTACACCTTC

d_gene: -
v_gene: TRBV15
abundance: -
j_gene: TRBJ1-4
CDR3aa: CATSRSTRGINEKLFF
CDR3nt: TGTGCCACCAGCAGAAGCACGAGGGGCATTAATGAAAAACTGTTTTTT

d_gene: -
v_gene: TRBV28
abundance: -
j_gene: TRBJ1-2
CDR3aa: CASSYPRTINYGYTF
CDR3nt: TGTGCCAGCAGTTATCCTCGGACTATAAACTATGGCTACACCTTC

d_gene: -
v_gene: TRBV11-2
abundance: -
j_gene: TRBJ2-7
CDR3aa: CASSFRGGSYEQYF
CDR3nt: TGTGCCAGCAGCTTCCGAGGGGGTAGCTACGAGCAGTACTTC

d_gene: -
v_gene: TRBV5-6
abundance: once
j_gene: TRBJ2-2
CDR3aa: CASRLGSGELFF
CDR3nt: TGTGCCAGCCGTTTGGGGTCCGGGGAGCTGTTTTTT

d_gene: -
v_gene: TRBV5-1
abundance: -
j_gene: TRBJ1-2
CDR3aa: CASSLEGGARYGYTF
CDR3nt: TGCGCCAGCAGCTTGGAAGGGGGGGCACGCTATGGCTACACCTTC

d_gene: -
v_gene: TRBV5-6
abundance: -
j_gene: TRBJ1-1
CDR3aa: CASSWTVNTEAFF
CDR3nt: TGTGCCAGCAGCTGGACTGTCAACACTGAAGCTTTCTTT

d_gene: TRBD1
v_gene: TRBV11-2
abundance: -
j_gene: TRBJ2-3
CDR3aa: CASSWDRDGASTDTQYF
CDR3nt: TGTGCCAGCAGTTGGGACAGGGATGGGGCTAGCACAGATACGCAGTATTTT

d_gene: TRBD1
v_gene: TRBV6-5
abundance: -
j_gene: TRBJ1-1
CDR3aa: CASSYTGGRTEAFF
CDR3nt: TGTGCCAGCAGTTACACAGGGGGGAGAACTGAAGCTTTCTTT

d_gene: TRBD2
v_gene: TRBV27
abundance: -
j_gene: TRBJ2-1
CDR3aa: CASSTAGGIYNEQFF
CDR3nt: TGTGCCAGCAGCACAGCGGGAGGAATCTACAATGAGCAGTTCTTC

d_gene: -
v_gene: TRBV2
abundance: -
j_gene: TRBJ2-7
CDR3aa: CASSERWSYEQYF
CDR3nt: TGTGCCAGCAGTGAACGGTGGTCTTACGAGCAGTACTTC

d_gene: -
v_gene: TRBV29-1
abundance: -
j_gene: TRBJ2-3
CDR3aa: CSVEGGANTQYF
CDR3nt: TGCAGCGTTGAAGGTGGAGCAAATACGCAGTATTTT

d_gene: -
v_gene: TRBV7-9
abundance: -
j_gene: TRBJ2-4
CDR3aa: CASRENREAKNIQYF
CDR3nt: TGTGCCAGCAGGGAAAACAGGGAAGCCAAAAACATTCAGTACTTC

d_gene: TRBD1
v_gene: TRBV11-2
abundance: -
j_gene: TRBJ2-2
CDR3aa: CASSFGQGKNTGELFF
CDR3nt: TGTGCCAGCAGCTTCGGACAGGGAAAGAACACCGGGGAGCTGTTTTTT

d_gene: TRBD2
v_gene: TRBV9
abundance: -
j_gene: TRBJ2-2
CDR3aa: CASSQAGGGTGELFF
CDR3nt: TGTGCCAGCAGCCAAGCGGGAGGGGGCACCGGGGAGCTGTTTTTT

d_gene: TRBD2
v_gene: TRBV2
abundance: -
j_gene: TRBJ2-7
CDR3aa: CASSEARAAGGYEQYF
CDR3nt: TGTGCCAGCAGTGAAGCCAGGGCGGCGGGAGGCTACGAGCAGTACTTC

d_gene: -
v_gene: TRBV27
abundance: once
j_gene: TRBJ2-2
CDR3aa: CASSLATANTGELFF
CDR3nt: TGTGCCAGCAGTTTAGCGACGGCGAACACCGGGGAGCTGTTTTTT

d_gene: -
v_gene: TRBV11-2
abundance: -
j_gene: TRBJ2-2
CDR3aa: CASSSRGGGTNTGELFF
CDR3nt: TGTGCCAGCAGCTCTCGCGGAGGGGGAACGAACACCGGGGAGCTGTTTTTT

d_gene: TRBD2
v_gene: TRBV19
abundance: -
j_gene: TRBJ2-7
CDR3aa: CASSITSGPYEQYF
CDR3nt: TGTGCCAGTAGTATCACTAGCGGGCCGTACGAGCAGTACTTC

d_gene: -
v_gene: TRBV5-1
abundance: once
j_gene: TRBJ2-2
CDR3aa: CASSPALRAGGTGELFF
CDR3nt: TGCGCCAGCAGCCCGGCTTTGAGGGCTGGAGGCACCGGGGAGCTGTTTTTT

d_gene: TRBD1
v_gene: TRBV9
abundance: -
j_gene: TRBJ2-7
CDR3aa: CASSPGTGDYSYEQYF
CDR3nt: TGTGCCAGCAGCCCTGGGACAGGGGATTACTCCTACGAGCAGTACTTC

d_gene: -
v_gene: TRBV10-3
abundance: -
j_gene: TRBJ2-7
CDR3aa: CAISESRGTGHEQYF
CDR3nt: TGTGCCATCAGTGAGTCGAGAGGAACGGGGCACGAGCAGTACTTC

d_gene: TRBD2
v_gene: TRBV2
abundance: -
j_gene: TRBJ2-3
CDR3aa: CASSEVTSADTDTQYF
CDR3nt: TGTGCCAGCAGTGAAGTGACTAGCGCAGACACAGATACGCAGTATTTT

d_gene: -
v_gene: TRBV7-9
abundance: -
j_gene: TRBJ2-1
CDR3aa: CASSPVPGSSGEQFF
CDR3nt: TGTGCCAGCAGCCCAGTACCGGGGAGCTCGGGTGAGCAGTTCTTC

d_gene: -
v_gene: TRBV4-2
abundance: -
j_gene: TRBJ1-1
CDR3aa: CASSQGAVGDPEAFF
CDR3nt: TGTGCCAGCAGCCAAGGGGCCGTGGGGGATCCTGAAGCTTTCTTT

d_gene: -
v_gene: TRBV10-3
abundance: -
j_gene: TRBJ2-7
CDR3aa: CAISFKRASRHEQYF
CDR3nt: TGTGCCATCAGCTTCAAGCGGGCCTCCCGACACGAGCAGTACTTC

d_gene: -
v_gene: TRBV27
abundance: -
j_gene: TRBJ2-7
CDR3aa: CASSLSPRTERGYEQYF
CDR3nt: TGTGCCAGCAGTTTATCCCCCCGGACAGAGAGGGGTTACGAGCAGTACTTC

d_gene: TRBD2
v_gene: TRBV7-9
abundance: -
j_gene: TRBJ2-6
CDR3aa: CASSLGTLAGAGANVLTF
CDR3nt: TGTGCCAGCAGCTTAGGAACGCTAGCGGGTGCTGGGGCCAACGTCCTGACTTTC

d_gene: -
v_gene: TRBV28
abundance: -
j_gene: TRBJ2-1
CDR3aa: CASSGPEPFF
CDR3nt: TGTGCCAGCAGCGGGCCGGAACCGTTCTTC

d_gene: -
v_gene: TRBV19
abundance: few
j_gene: TRBJ1-1
CDR3aa: CASFMRPLEDPVNTEAFF
CDR3nt: TGTGCCAGCTTCATGAGGCCCCTCGAGGATCCCGTGAACACTGAAGCTTTCTTT

d_gene: -
v_gene: TRBV29-1
abundance: once
j_gene: TRBJ2-7
CDR3aa: CSVAGTTKQYF
CDR3nt: TGCAGCGTGGCCGGGACCACGAAGCAGTACTTC

d_gene: TRBD2
v_gene: TRBV29-1
abundance: -
j_gene: TRBJ2-1
CDR3aa: CSVESGTSGKVFF
CDR3nt: TGCAGCGTTGAGTCCGGGACTAGCGGGAAAGTATTCTTC

d_gene: TRBD2
v_gene: TRBV6-6
abundance: -
j_gene: TRBJ2-3
CDR3aa: CASRWTSASTDTQYF
CDR3nt: TGTGCCAGCCGATGGACTAGCGCTAGCACAGATACGCAGTATTTT

d_gene: -
v_gene: TRBV19
abundance: -
j_gene: TRBJ1-5
CDR3aa: CASRSNKINQPQHF
CDR3nt: TGTGCCAGTAGGTCGAATAAGATCAATCAGCCCCAGCATTTT

d_gene: TRBD1
v_gene: TRBV7-9
abundance: once
j_gene: TRBJ2-7
CDR3aa: CASSPGTGYEQYF
CDR3nt: TGTGCCAGCAGTCCCGGGACAGGGTACGAGCAGTACTTC

d_gene: -
v_gene: TRBV19
abundance: -
j_gene: TRBJ2-3
CDR3aa: CASSIMGTDTQYF
CDR3nt: TGTGCCAGTAGTATAATGGGCACAGATACGCAGTATTTT

d_gene: -
v_gene: TRBV6-5
abundance: -
j_gene: TRBJ2-6
CDR3aa: CASSYISGGANVLTF
CDR3nt: TGTGCCAGCAGTTACATCTCTGGGGGGGCCAACGTCCTGACTTTC

d_gene: TRBD1
v_gene: TRBV11-2
abundance: -
j_gene: TRBJ1-2
CDR3aa: CASSRTGLGYTF
CDR3nt: TGTGCCAGCAGCCGGACAGGGTTGGGCTACACCTTC

d_gene: -
v_gene: TRBV27
abundance: -
j_gene: TRBJ2-7
CDR3aa: CASSLSPYEQYF
CDR3nt: TGTGCCAGCAGTTTGTCCCCCTACGAGCAGTACTTC

d_gene: -
v_gene: TRBV28
abundance: -
j_gene: TRBJ2-2
CDR3aa: CATYPLRFSNTGELFF
CDR3nt: TGTGCCACCTACCCCCTGAGGTTCAGTAACACCGGGGAGCTGTTTTTT

d_gene: -
v_gene: TRBV2
abundance: -
j_gene: TRBJ2-3
CDR3aa: CASKGAGTDTQYF
CDR3nt: TGTGCCAGCAAAGGGGCGGGGACAGATACGCAGTATTTT

d_gene: -
v_gene: TRBV27
abundance: -
j_gene: TRBJ2-3
CDR3aa: CASSSPFQDLSTDTQYF
CDR3nt: TGTGCCAGCAGTTCCCCCTTTCAGGATCTGAGCACAGATACGCAGTATTTT

d_gene: TRBD2
v_gene: TRBV28
abundance: -
j_gene: TRBJ2-5
CDR3aa: CASVASGSSETQYF
CDR3nt: TGTGCCAGCGTAGCTAGCGGGAGTTCCGAGACCCAGTACTTC

d_gene: -
v_gene: TRBV28
abundance: -
j_gene: TRBJ2-3
CDR3aa: CASSPPVVGGPSTDTQYF
CDR3nt: TGTGCCAGCAGCCCCCCGGTGGTAGGGGGTCCTAGCACAGATACGCAGTATTTT

d_gene: TRBD2
v_gene: TRBV19
abundance: -
j_gene: TRBJ2-1
CDR3aa: CASSRVGGLVPDEQFF
CDR3nt: TGTGCCAGTAGTAGGGTAGGAGGACTAGTGCCAGATGAGCAGTTCTTC

d_gene: -
v_gene: TRBV7-9
abundance: -
j_gene: TRBJ1-2
CDR3aa: CASSLGSYTF
CDR3nt: TGTGCCAGCAGCTTAGGCAGCTACACCTTC

d_gene: -
v_gene: TRBV10-1
abundance: few
j_gene: TRBJ2-5
CDR3aa: CASSDYQGETQYF
CDR3nt: TGCGCCAGCAGTGATTATCAGGGGGAGACCCAGTACTTC

d_gene: TRBD2
v_gene: TRBV6-1
abundance: -
j_gene: TRBJ2-7
CDR3aa: CASTSSGGAYEQYF
CDR3nt: TGTGCCAGCACCTCAAGCGGGGGAGCCTACGAGCAGTACTTC

d_gene: -
v_gene: TRBV6-1
abundance: -
j_gene: TRBJ2-7
CDR3aa: CASNLGLAYEQYF
CDR3nt: TGTGCCAGCAATTTGGGTCTAGCCTACGAGCAGTACTTC

d_gene: -
v_gene: TRBV6-5
abundance: -
j_gene: TRBJ2-7
CDR3aa: CATGQGLSYEQYF
CDR3nt: TGTGCCACGGGGCAGGGTTTGTCCTACGAGCAGTACTTC